The text below deals with one T cell receptor (beta chain). A multiplex PCR was run with 60 Vbeta primers and 13 Jbeta primers. The repertoire was sequenced with immunoSEQ multiplex PCR; TCRdb's copy has only in-frame clones and lacks some. The sample contains fewer than 250,000 clones, over 70% of which appear only once. This entry is derived from a study of cytomegalovirus exposure and HLA in healthy donors. The CDR3 totals 16 residues. CDR1 is LNHDA, CDR2 SQIVND, per germline (reference sequence). V was trimmed by 1 base and J by 0 bases, leaving 10 bases between them. Sequences were obtained from PBMCs. This clonotype was obtained from a boy younger than 10 in good health and CMV-seronegative. The gene calls are TRBV19 and TRBJ2-1; D might be TRBD2 (5 bases). The CDR3 nucleotides read TGTGCCAGTAGTATAGGACGGAGGAGCTCCTACAATGAGCAGTTCTTC. This codes for CASSIGRRSSYNEQFF. Full variable domain (rest looked up from reference TRBV19 and TRBJ2-1): DGGITQSPKYLFRKEGQNVTLSCEQNLNHDAMYWYRQDPGQGLRLIYYSQIVNDFQKGDIAEGYSVSREKKESFPLTVTSAQKNPTAFYLCASSIGRRSSYNEQFFGPGTRLTVL.